This T cell receptor beta chain emerged from a study of identical twins. TCRdb analysed the 5' RACE reads with MiXCR anew, one entry per CDR3 protein. The table records 550,000 to 700,000 distinct CDR3 sequences, over 20% of them present only once. This clonotype was seen repeatedly, ten times or more. Its antigen is not known. CDR1 and CDR2 (germline): MNHEY, SVGAGI. CDR3 length: 14 amino acids. The V and J ends lost 4 bases and 6 bases, in that order; junction bases with no gene match: 3. Overall study findings and caveats: Surplus twin overlap in beta out-of-frame sequences was less pronounced.

These data also featured in a second study, about T cells expressing NK-cell markers. From that report: Obtained from sorted CD3+CD56+NKG2C+, CD3+CD56+NKG2C- and CD3+CD56-NKG2C+ T cells were the TCR beta repertoires. Eight donors were sequenced, of whom seven were HCMV-seropositive, while the remaining one was HCMV-seronegative. Several donors' CD3+CD56-NKG2C+ cells were dominated by the same clonotypes.

The chain links TRBV6-5 to TRBJ2-2; TRBD1 matches 9 bases. The source of this sequence is a woman younger than 35 in good health. The sequenced sample was PBMCs. The CDR3 DNA follows: TGTGCCAGCAGTTCGACAGGGGGTCCCGGGGAGCTGTTTTTT. Protein: CASSSTGGPGELFF.